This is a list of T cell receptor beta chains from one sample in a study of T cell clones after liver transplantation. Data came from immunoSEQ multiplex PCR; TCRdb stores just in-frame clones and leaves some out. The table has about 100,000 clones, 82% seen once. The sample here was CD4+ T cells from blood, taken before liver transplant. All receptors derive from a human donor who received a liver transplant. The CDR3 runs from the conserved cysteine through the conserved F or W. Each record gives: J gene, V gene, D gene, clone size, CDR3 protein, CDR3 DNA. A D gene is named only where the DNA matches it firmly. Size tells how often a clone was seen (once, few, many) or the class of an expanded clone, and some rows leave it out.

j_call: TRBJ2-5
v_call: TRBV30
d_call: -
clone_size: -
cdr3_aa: CAWSPPGLVLETQYF
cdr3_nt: TGTGCCTGGAGTCCTCCGGGACTCGTCCTAGAGACCCAGTACTTC

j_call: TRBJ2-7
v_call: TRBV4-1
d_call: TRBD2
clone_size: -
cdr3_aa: CASSQGRTSGSYEQYF
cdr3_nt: TGCGCCAGCAGCCAAGGGAGGACTAGCGGCTCCTACGAGCAGTACTTC

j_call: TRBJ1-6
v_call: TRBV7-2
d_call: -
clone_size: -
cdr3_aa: CASSLGAYSPLHF
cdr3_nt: TGTGCCAGCAGCTTAGGGGCTTATTCACCCCTCCACTTT

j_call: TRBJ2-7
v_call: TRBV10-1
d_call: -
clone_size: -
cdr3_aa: CASSVGTGTYEQYF
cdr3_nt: TGCGCCAGCAGTGTCGGAACAGGAACCTACGAGCAGTACTTC

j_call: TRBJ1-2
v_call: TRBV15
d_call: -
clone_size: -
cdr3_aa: CATAPGTSYGYTF
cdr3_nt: TGTGCCACCGCGCCCGGGACATCTTATGGCTACACCTTC

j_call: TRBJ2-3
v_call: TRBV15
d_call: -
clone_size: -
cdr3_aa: CATSRDFGATDTQYF
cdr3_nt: TGTGCCACCAGCAGAGATTTTGGGGCCACAGATACGCAGTATTTT

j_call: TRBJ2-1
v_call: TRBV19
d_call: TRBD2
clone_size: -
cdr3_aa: CASSLLAGGSKNNEQFF
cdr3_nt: TGTGCCAGTAGTCTACTAGCGGGGGGGTCTAAAAACAATGAGCAGTTCTTC

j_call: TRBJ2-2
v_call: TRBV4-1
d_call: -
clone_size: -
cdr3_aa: CASSQEGLNGELFF
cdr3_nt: TGCGCCAGCAGCCAAGAAGGACTTAACGGGGAGCTGTTTTTT

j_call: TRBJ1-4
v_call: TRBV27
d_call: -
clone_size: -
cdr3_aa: CADRRKGPNEKLFF
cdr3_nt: TGTGCCGATCGCCGGAAGGGGCCTAATGAAAAACTGTTTTTT

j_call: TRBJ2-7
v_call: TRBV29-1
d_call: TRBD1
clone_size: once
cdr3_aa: CSVEDRQQGAREQYF
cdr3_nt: TGCAGCGTTGAAGATAGACAGCAGGGGGCTCGCGAGCAGTACTTC

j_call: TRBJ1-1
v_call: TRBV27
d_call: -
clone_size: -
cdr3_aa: CASSFYRGEAFF
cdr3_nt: TGTGCCAGCAGTTTTTATCGGGGTGAAGCTTTCTTT